A single sample is the source of the 19 T cell receptor beta chains below, sequenced in a study of shared clonotypes between healthy human individuals. Assay: immunoSEQ multiplex PCR; the TCRdb copy retains only in-frame clones and omits some. The table has over 850,000 clones, about four fifths seen once. The sample comprised memory CD4+ T cells from PBMCs. Indicated subset: CD45RA-negative fraction. These TCRs come from a man in his late teens or twenties in good health. Some clones in this sample may be carry-over from other donors' samples.

This chain connects TRBV6-6 to TRBJ1-6; the D is unclear. The ends were cut back, 2 bases at V and 10 bases at J, with 12 bases in the middle. In germline, CDR1 is MNHNY, CDR2 SVGAGI (reference sequence). The CDR3 extends over 14 amino acids. CDR3 sequence: CASSYRVGMSPLHF. In DNA, the CDR3 is TGTGCCAGCAGTTACAGGGTAGGGATGTCACCCCTCCACTTT.

This clone occurred once. The rearrangement uses TRBV19 and TRBJ1-3; weak D call: TRBD1 (6 bases). Germline lookup yields CDR1 LNHDA and CDR2 SQIVND (reference sequence). The CDR3 contains 14 residues. Between the trimmed V and J ends, which lost 8 bases and 4 bases, there was a span of 15 bases. CDR3 nucleotide sequence: TGTGCCAGTTGCACGACAGGAGACGGAAACACCATATATTTT. Its protein is CASCTTGDGNTIYF.

The chain uses TRBV6-5 and TRBJ1-2; D possibly corresponds to TRBD1 (5 bases). The germline V gene encodes CDR1 MNHEY and CDR2 SVGAGI. Trimming left V 4 bases short and J 4 bases short, with 13 bases between. This CDR3 contains 14 residues. This CDR3 is CASSWTGAVYGYTF. The DNA of the CDR3 is TGTGCCAGCAGTTGGACTGGGGCGGTCTATGGCTACACCTTC.

The genes are TRBV5-1 and TRBJ2-2; D not resolved. CDR1 is SGHRS, CDR2 YFSETQ, per germline. Trimming left V 4 bases short and J 4 bases short, with 11 bases between. CDR3 length: 14 amino acids. CDR3 residues: CASSAPGPTGELFF. In DNA, the CDR3 is TGCGCCAGCAGCGCGCCGGGCCCCACCGGGGAGCTGTTTTTT.

The rearrangement links TRBV7-2 to TRBJ1-2; D might be TRBD1 (5 bases). V dropped 0 bases and J dropped 1 base, with 12 bases sitting between them. The CDR3 covers 16 residues. In germline, CDR1 is SGHTA, CDR2 FQGNSA. The CDR3 sequence: CASSLARYQGNYGYTF. CDR3 bases: TGTGCCAGCAGCTTAGCGCGGTATCAGGGTAACTATGGCTACACCTTC.

This clone has more than one count but fewer than ten. The chain combines TRBV6-1 with TRBJ1-3; D unresolved. Trimming cost V 1 base and J 4 bases, with 11 bases left between them. The CDR3 sequence is 15 residues long. Looked up from germline, CDR1 is MNHNS and CDR2 is SASEGT. The CDR3, as DNA: TGTGCCAGCAGTGAAGGGGAGGGCCTCGGAAACACCATATATTTT. Translated, it gives CASSEGEGLGNTIYF.

For this clone: No conserved phenylalanine or tryptophan ends this CDR3, so it is likely a read error. The chain is built from TRBV30 and TRBJ1-1; D call uncertain. Trimming shortened V by 4 bases and J by 3 bases, and 9 bases separated the two germline ends. CDR1 is GTSNPN, CDR2 SVGIG, per germline (reference sequence). The CDR3 has 12 amino acids. The CDR3 bases are TGTGCCTGGATGGGTGGGGACACTGAAGCTTTCCTT. This sequence encodes CAWMGGDTEAFL.

The rearrangement joins TRBV6-1 to TRBJ2-2; 7 bases agree with TRBD1. CDR3 length: 12 amino acids. V was pared by 6 bases and J by 10 bases, with 5 bases of the junction left unmatched. Germline lookup yields CDR1 MNHNS and CDR2 SASEGT. CDR3 DNA sequence: TGTGCCAGCAGGGGGACAGCGGAGGAGCTGTTTTTT. Encoded protein: CASRGTAEELFF.

The rearrangement uses TRBV7-9 and TRBJ1-4; 8 bases match TRBD1. Germline lookup yields CDR1 SEHNR and CDR2 FQNEAQ (reference sequence). Trimming took 5 bases from V and 3 from J; bases not matched to a gene: 5. This CDR3 has 15 residues. This chain's CDR3 is CASSVDRGANEKLFF. The DNA of the CDR3 is TGTGCCAGCAGCGTAGACAGGGGCGCTAATGAAAAACTGTTTTTT.

This rearrangement joins TRBV28 to TRBJ2-5, with 12 bases lining up with TRBD2. With 2 bases clipped from V and 11 bases from J, the junction kept 12 bases outside the gene matches. The germline CDR1 and CDR2 sequences are MDHEN and SYDVKM. This CDR3 spans 16 amino acids. DNA for the CDR3: TGTGCCAGCAGTTTACCGACTAGCGGGGGCCTCTCACAGCAGTACTTC. This encodes CASSLPTSGGLSQQYF.

This chain connects TRBV2 to TRBJ2-5; D assignment may be TRBD1 or TRBD2 (5 bases each). Deletions cut 3 bases from V and 7 bases from J, with 9 bases between. Germline lookup yields CDR1 SNHLY and CDR2 FYNNEI. There are 12 residues in the CDR3. The CDR3 DNA follows: TGTGCCAGCAGTGATAATGGGGGGACCCAGTACTTC. Translated, it gives CASSDNGGTQYF.

The rearrangement uses TRBV6-5 and TRBJ1-1, with a possible D match to TRBD1 (6 bases). V was trimmed by 6 bases and J by 5 bases, leaving 13 bases between them. Germline CDR1 is MNHEY and CDR2 is SVGAGI. The CDR3 extends over 13 amino acids. Here the CDR3 reads CASSPRGETEAFF. CDR3 sequence (DNA): TGTGCCAGCAGCCCCAGGGGCGAAACTGAAGCTTTCTTT.

The J gene is TRBJ2-7, the V gene TRBV9; D is perhaps TRBD2 (6 bases). Germline CDR1 reads SGDLS; CDR2 reads YYNGEE. This CDR3 is built from 15 residues. The germline V and J ends were trimmed by 0 bases and 5 bases, with 15 bases remaining between them. CDR3 protein: CASSVVGGEGNEQYF. In DNA form, the CDR3 reads TGTGCCAGCAGCGTAGTCGGGGGAGAGGGAAACGAGCAGTACTTC.

The chain is built from TRBV27 and TRBJ1-4; unclear D gene. V was cut by 2 bases and J by 8 bases, with 15 bases left in between. Germline V gene data show CDR1 as MNHEY and CDR2 as SMNVEV (reference sequence). The CDR3 length is 15 residues. The CDR3 nucleotides read TGTGCCAGCAGTTTACGTGCAGGAGTAGGCGAAAAACTGTTTTTT. It yields the protein CASSLRAGVGEKLFF.

This clone was detected once. The chain joins TRBV5-6 to TRBJ1-5, with TRBD1 identical over 9 bases. Germline V gives CDR1 SGHDT, CDR2 YYEEEE. J lost 9 bases, V lost 4 bases, and 11 bases had no gene match. CDR3 size: 15 residues. This CDR3 reads CASSRTGTGLTPQHF. CDR3 sequence (DNA): TGTGCCAGCAGCCGGACCGGGACAGGGTTGACGCCCCAGCATTTT.

The table lists this clone with a count of one. The genes are TRBV6-5 and TRBJ1-1; TRBD1 aligns across 9 bases. Germline V CDR1 and CDR2: MNHEY, SVGAGI. Trimming cost V 4 bases and J 10 bases; bases outside gene matches: 16. The CDR3 spans 16 residues. The DNA of the CDR3 is TGTGCCAGCAGTTCGGTTTTGGGACAGGGACCTCGGGGAGCTTTCTTT. It yields the protein CASSSVLGQGPRGAFF.

The chain is built from TRBV28 and TRBJ2-1, with a weak D call TRBD2 (6 bases). V was pared by 5 bases and J by 5 bases, with 10 bases between. The CDR3 extends over 13 amino acids. CDR1 MDHEN and CDR2 SYDVKM come from the germline V gene. Here the CDR3 DNA reads TGTGCCAGCAGTACCCCGGGGGACAATGAGCAGTTCTTC. The encoded protein is CASSTPGDNEQFF.

The chain uses TRBV29-1 and TRBJ2-5, with D hard to call. CDR3 length: 12 residues. Germline CDR1 reads SQVTM; CDR2 reads ANQGSEA. Trimming took 3 bases from V and 4 from J, leaving 9 bases between them. The CDR3 nucleotides are TGCAGCGTTGAGAGGAGTGGAGAGACCCAGTACTTC. Protein: CSVERSGETQYF.

This sequence joins TRBV28 and TRBJ2-5; D gene ambiguous. Germline V gene sequence: CDR1 MDHEN, CDR2 SYDVKM. The CDR3 has 13 amino acids. V was clipped by 8 bases and J by 6 bases, with 16 bases between them. CDR3 sequence reads: CASLSWGRQTQYF. CDR3 in DNA: TGTGCCAGCCTCAGTTGGGGTAGGCAGACCCAGTACTTC.